The 21 T cell receptor beta chains listed next were all sequenced from one sample in a study of blood T cell repertoires in COVID-19. Clones were sequenced by immunoSEQ multiplex PCR, and TCRdb holds only the in-frame ones, with some missing. This sample yields approximately 90,000 clones, of which approximately 86% are seen a single time; 1.2% belongs to the top ten. Sequenced sample: peripheral blood. All receptors come from an elderly man with active or convalescent COVID-19.

V is TRBV19 and J is TRBJ1-1, with 7 bases that match TRBD1. Looked up from germline, CDR1 is LNHDA and CDR2 is SQIVND (reference sequence). This CDR3 contains 15 residues. The junction had 9 bases not matched to a gene; V was cut back by 4 bases and J by 4 bases. In DNA, the CDR3 is TGTGCCAGTAGTAACCTAGGACAGGTGAGCACTGAAGCTTTCTTT. Its translation: CASSNLGQVSTEAFF.

The gene calls are TRBV15 and TRBJ1-3; no firm D call. This CDR3 contains 15 residues. Germline V gene lookup returns CDR1 LNHNV and CDR2 YYDKDF (reference sequence). V dropped 3 bases and J dropped 0 bases, with 9 bases sitting between them. The CDR3, as DNA: TGTGCCACCAGCAGCGACACCCTCTCTGGAAACACCATATATTTT. Translated, it gives CATSSDTLSGNTIYF.

This chain links TRBV15 with TRBJ2-2; D may be TRBD2 (6 bases). Trimming removed 3 bases from V and 6 bases from J, with 14 bases in between. There are 15 residues in the CDR3. In germline, CDR1 is LNHNV, CDR2 YYDKDF (reference sequence). The CDR3, as DNA: TGTGCCACCAGCAGCCGATCCGGGGGATCCGGGGAGCTGTTTTTT. Residues: CATSSRSGGSGELFF.

This clone has just one count. The rearrangement joins TRBV4-3 to TRBJ2-4, with 7 bases matching TRBD1. The CDR3 loop spans 16 amino acids. The V gene end was trimmed by 0 bases and the J gene end by 7 bases; junction bases not matched to a gene: 9. Per germline, CDR1 LGHNA and CDR2 YSLEER. The DNA of the CDR3 is TGCGCCAGCAGCCAAGAAGTTGGCAGGGGGTTCAACATTCAGTACTTC. This translates into CASSQEVGRGFNIQYF.

This clone was observed a single time. The chain has TRBV7-3 and TRBJ1-2, with a possible D match to TRBD1 (5 bases). Germline CDR1 reads SGHTA; CDR2 reads FQGTGA. The CDR3 is made up of 15 amino acids. Trimming removed 5 bases from V and 6 bases from J, with 19 bases in between. The CDR3 here is CASSETRDSEDGYTF. The DNA of the CDR3 is TGTGCCAGCAGCGAAACTCGGGACTCCGAGGATGGCTACACCTTC. The variable domain in full, with the rest retrieved from reference TRBV7-3 and TRBJ1-2, is GAGVSQTPSNKVTEKGKYVELRCDPISGHTALYWYRQSLGQGPEFLIYFQGTGAADDSGLPNDRFFAVRPEGSVSTLKIQRTERGDSAVYLCASSETRDSEDGYTFGSGTRLTVV.

This chain joins TRBV5-5 and TRBJ2-7; the D gene is possibly TRBD2 (6 bases). CDR1 and CDR2 from the germline V gene are SGHKS and YYEKEE (reference sequence). The CDR3 sequence is 15 residues long. V was trimmed by 0 bases and J by 6 bases, leaving 16 bases between them. The CDR3 loop reads CASSLVSGPQSEQYF. DNA of the CDR3: TGTGCCAGCAGCTTGGTTAGCGGCCCCCAAAGCGAGCAGTACTTC.

The chain couples TRBV19 to TRBJ1-2; 9 bases match TRBD1. There are 14 residues in the CDR3. Trimming took 1 base from V and 3 from J; bases not matched to a gene: 0. Germline V gene lookup returns CDR1 LNHDA and CDR2 SQIVND (reference sequence). The CDR3 spells CASSIGQGDYGYTF. CDR3 bases: TGTGCCAGTAGTATAGGACAGGGGGACTATGGCTACACCTTC.

V gene TRBV7-2 combines with J gene TRBJ2-3; 8 nucleotides match TRBD1. Trimming cost V 3 bases and J 2 bases; bases outside gene matches: 4. Germline-derived CDR1 and CDR2 are SGHTA and FQGNSA. The CDR3 length is 15 residues. CDR3 loop: CASSFRGRATDTQYF. The CDR3 coding sequence is TGTGCCAGCAGCTTCAGGGGGCGCGCCACAGATACGCAGTATTTT. Variable domain in full (rest from reference TRBV7-2 and TRBJ2-3): GAGVSQSPSNKVTEKGKDVELRCDPISGHTALYWYRQSLGQGLEFLIYFQGNSAPDKSGLPSDRFSAERTGGSVSTLTIQRTQQEDSAVYLCASSFRGRATDTQYFGPGTRLTVL.

CDR3 region: CASSLGTSGRYEQFF. The CDR3 coding sequence is TGTGCCAGCAGCCTCGGGACTAGCGGGAGGTATGAGCAGTTCTTC. The chain couples TRBV11-1 to TRBJ2-1; 15 nucleotides line up with TRBD2. V lost 5 bases, J lost 8 bases, and 4 bases stayed unmatched. Germline V lookup: CDR1 SGHAT, CDR2 FQDESV (reference sequence). This CDR3 comprises 15 residues. The complete variable domain, with remaining parts taken from reference TRBV11-1 and TRBJ2-1, reads EAEVAQSPRYKITEKSQAVAFWCDPISGHATLYWYRQILGQGPELLVQFQDESVVDDSQLPKDRFSAERLKGVDSTLKIQPAELGDSAMYLCASSLGTSGRYEQFFGPGTRLTVL.

V gene TRBV28 combines with J gene TRBJ2-3, with D possibly TRBD2 on 6 matching bases. Germline lookup yields CDR1 MDHEN and CDR2 SYDVKM. The CDR3 is 15 residues long. Trimming took 2 bases from V and 4 from J, leaving 13 bases between them. CDR3 sequence (DNA): TGTGCCAGCAGTTTAGGGGGGAGTGGCGCAGATACGCAGTATTTT. This codes for CASSLGGSGADTQYF.

The gene calls are TRBV14 and TRBJ2-5, with D tentatively TRBD2 (5 bases). In germline, CDR1 is SGHDN, CDR2 FVKESK. Between the trimmed V and J ends, which lost 6 bases and 5 bases, there was a span of 13 bases. This CDR3 comprises 13 residues. The CDR3 loop is CASSRAGGETQYF. The CDR3 DNA reads as TGTGCCAGCAGTCGGGCGGGCGGGGAGACCCAGTACTTC.

The CDR3 sequence is CASNWAVNQPQHF. In DNA, the CDR3 is TGTGCCAGCAACTGGGCAGTAAATCAGCCCCAGCATTTT. The gene calls are TRBV2 and TRBJ1-5, with no clear D. The CDR3 length is 13 residues. Trimming removed 7 bases from V and 4 bases from J, with 11 bases in between. Germline lookup yields CDR1 SNHLY and CDR2 FYNNEI.

The rearrangement joins TRBV27 to TRBJ2-7; tentative D call: TRBD1 (6 bases). The CDR3 is made up of 14 amino acids. The V gene's germline CDR1 is MNHEY and CDR2 SMNVEV (reference sequence). Trimming stripped 6 bases from V and 3 bases from J, with 15 bases between. The CDR3, as DNA: TGTGCCAGCAGGAGCCGGGCGACAGGCTACGAGCAGTACTTC. Translated, it gives CASRSRATGYEQYF.

The gene calls are TRBV30 and TRBJ2-7; TRBD2 might be the D (6 bases). The CDR3 contains 14 residues. The germline V and J ends were trimmed by 2 bases and 3 bases, with 14 bases remaining between them. The germline gives CDR1 GTSNPN, CDR2 SVGIG (reference sequence). CDR3 DNA: TGTGCCTGGAGTACCGGGAGTGTAATCTACGAGCAGTACTTC. Translation: CAWSTGSVIYEQYF.

This chain connects TRBV6-2 or TRBV6-3 to TRBJ2-2; possible D gene TRBD1, 6 bases. The CDR3 is 14 residues long. V shed 5 bases and J shed 3 bases, with 10 bases lying between them. Germline CDR1 is MNHEY and CDR2 is SVGEGT. CDR3 loop: CASSLQGDTGELFF. The CDR3 nucleotides read TGTGCCAGCAGTCTACAGGGAGACACCGGGGAGCTGTTTTTT.

The rearrangement uses TRBV12-3 or TRBV12-4 and TRBJ2-3; no definite D call. This CDR3 region has 12 residues. The V gene lost 3 bases and the J gene lost 1 base, with 2 bases spanning the gap. DNA of the CDR3: TGTGCCAGCAGTTTCGGCACAGATACGCAGTATTTT. It is translated as CASSFGTDTQYF.

This chain connects TRBV11-2 to TRBJ2-3; tentative D call: TRBD1 (5 bases). Germline V gives CDR1 SGHAT, CDR2 FQNNGV. The CDR3 runs to 15 residues. V was trimmed by 1 base and J by 5 bases, leaving 13 bases between them. CDR3 sequence: CASSLVGQSRDTQYF. Here the CDR3 DNA reads TGTGCCAGCAGCTTAGTTGGACAATCACGAGATACGCAGTATTTT.

The chain carries TRBV7-9 and TRBJ2-3, with TRBD2 as a possible D gene (7 bases). Germline V gene lookup returns CDR1 SEHNR and CDR2 FQNEAQ (reference sequence). The CDR3 length is 16 residues. Between the trimmed V and J ends, which lost 5 bases and 0 bases, there was a span of 15 bases. CDR3 sequence: CASSPLAGASTDTQYF. DNA of the CDR3: TGTGCCAGCAGCCCCCTCGCGGGGGCAAGCACAGATACGCAGTATTTT.

This chain uses TRBV7-9 with TRBJ2-7; 9 bases line up with TRBD2. The length of the CDR3 is 16 residues. Losses at the gene ends were 3 bases for V and 1 base for J; bases not matched to a gene: 7. The germline gives CDR1 SEHNR, CDR2 FQNEAQ (reference sequence). This CDR3 reads CASSFSASGISYEQYF. The CDR3 DNA follows: TGTGCCAGCAGCTTTTCCGCTAGCGGGATTTCCTACGAGCAGTACTTC.

J is TRBJ2-1 and V is TRBV12-5, with unresolved D. V was trimmed by 1 base and J by 10 bases, leaving 11 bases between them. This CDR3 has 13 residues. Germline CDR1 and CDR2: LGHNT and FRNRAP. In DNA, the CDR3 is TGTGCTAGTGGTTTGGCCCTTGCGTCGGAGCAGTTCTTC. This translates into CASGLALASEQFF.

The V gene is TRBV9, the J gene TRBJ2-3; the D gene is possibly TRBD1 (6 bases). The V gene lost 0 bases and the J gene lost 4 bases, with 15 bases spanning the gap. Germline V gives CDR1 SGDLS, CDR2 YYNGEE. This CDR3 is built from 16 residues. CDR3 sequence (DNA): TGTGCCAGCAGCGTAGGGGGGCGGAGAGTGGCAGATACGCAGTATTTT. This gives the protein CASSVGGRRVADTQYF. Using reference TRBV9 and TRBJ2-3 for the parts outside the CDR3, the full variable domain is DSGVTQTPKHLITATGQRVTLRCSPRSGDLSVYWYQQSLDQGLQFLIQYYNGEERAKGNILERFSAQQFPDLHSELNLSSLELGDSALYFCASSVGGRRVADTQYFGPGTRLTVL.